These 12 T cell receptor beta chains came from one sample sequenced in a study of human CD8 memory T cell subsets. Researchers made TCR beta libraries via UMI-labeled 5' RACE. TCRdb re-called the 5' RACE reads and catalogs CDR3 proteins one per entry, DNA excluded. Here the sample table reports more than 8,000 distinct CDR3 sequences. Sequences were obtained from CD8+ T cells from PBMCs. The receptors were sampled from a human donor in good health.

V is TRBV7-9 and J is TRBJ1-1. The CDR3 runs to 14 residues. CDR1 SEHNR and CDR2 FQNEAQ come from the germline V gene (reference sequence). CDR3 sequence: CATAGSGFGTEAFF.

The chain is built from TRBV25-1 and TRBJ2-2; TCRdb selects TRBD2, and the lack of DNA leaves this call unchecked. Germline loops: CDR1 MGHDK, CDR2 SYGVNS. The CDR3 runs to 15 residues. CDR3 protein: CASSEIGARPGELFF. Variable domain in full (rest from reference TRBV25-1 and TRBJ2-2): EADIYQTPRYLVIGTGKKITLECSQTMGHDKMYWYQQDPGMELHLIHYSYGVNSTEKGDLSSESTVSRIRTEHFPLTLESARPSHTSQYLCASSEIGARPGELFFGEGSRLTVL.

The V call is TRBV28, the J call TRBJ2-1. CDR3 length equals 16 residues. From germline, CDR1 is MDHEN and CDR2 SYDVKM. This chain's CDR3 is CASSKGRGSSYNEQFF.

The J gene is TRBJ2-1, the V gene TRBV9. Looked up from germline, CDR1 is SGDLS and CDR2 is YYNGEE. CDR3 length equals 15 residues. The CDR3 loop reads CASSVGGGSYNEQFF.

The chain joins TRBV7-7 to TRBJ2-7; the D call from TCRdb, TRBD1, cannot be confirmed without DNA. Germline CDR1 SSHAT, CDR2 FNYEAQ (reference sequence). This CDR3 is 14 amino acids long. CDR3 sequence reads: CASSPGPSVYEQYF.

This CDR3 is CASSQEVGLSNQPQHF. V is TRBV4-1 and J is TRBJ1-5. CDR1 and CDR2 from the germline V gene are MGHRA and YSYEKL. This CDR3 has 16 residues.

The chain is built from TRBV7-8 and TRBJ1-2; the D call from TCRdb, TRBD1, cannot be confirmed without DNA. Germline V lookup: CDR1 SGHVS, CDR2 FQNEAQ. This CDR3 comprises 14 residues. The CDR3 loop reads CASSLPGGDYGYTF.

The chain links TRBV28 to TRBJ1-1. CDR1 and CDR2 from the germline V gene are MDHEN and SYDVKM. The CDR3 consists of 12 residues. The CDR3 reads CASRDLNTEAFF. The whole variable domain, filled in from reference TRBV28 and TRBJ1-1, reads DVKVTQSSRYLVKRTGEKVFLECVQDMDHENMFWYRQDPGLGLRLIYFSYDVKMKEKGDIPEGYSVSREKKERFSLILESASTNQTSMYLCASRDLNTEAFFGQGTRLTVV.

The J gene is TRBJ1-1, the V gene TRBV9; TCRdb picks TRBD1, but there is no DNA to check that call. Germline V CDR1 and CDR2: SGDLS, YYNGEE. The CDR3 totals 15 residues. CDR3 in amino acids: CASGLGTAMNTEAFF.

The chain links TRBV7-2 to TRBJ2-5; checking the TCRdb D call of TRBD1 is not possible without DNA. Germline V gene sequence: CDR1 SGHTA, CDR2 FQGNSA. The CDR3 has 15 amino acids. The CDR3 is CASSLEDSRQETQYF.

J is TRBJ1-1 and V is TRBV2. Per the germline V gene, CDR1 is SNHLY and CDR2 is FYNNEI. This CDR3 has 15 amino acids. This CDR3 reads CASKSGGGDNTEAFF.

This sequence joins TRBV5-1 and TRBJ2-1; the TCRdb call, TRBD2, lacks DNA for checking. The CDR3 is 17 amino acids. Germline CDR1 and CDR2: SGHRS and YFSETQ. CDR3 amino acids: CASSLGHRAGSYNEQFF.